Each of the 26 T cell receptor beta chains below was sequenced from the same sample in a study of graft-versus-host responses after intestinal transplantation. Only in-frame clones appear in the TCRdb table, and some are missing; sequencing was by immunoSEQ multiplex PCR. The table includes around 100,000 clones, 85% to 95% detected once. No antigen is known for these receptors. The specimen was unstimulated CD8+ T cells sorted from spleen or lymph node cells, collected before transplant. These TCRs come from a human donor who was the organ donor for an intestinal transplant.

The V call is TRBV6-6, the J call TRBJ2-7; D is undetermined. This CDR3 spans 13 amino acids. V lost 1 base and J 3 bases, leaving 7 bases between the germline ends. Germline CDR1 reads MNHNY; CDR2 reads SVGAGI (reference sequence). The chain's CDR3 is CASSYLRNYEQYF. CDR3 nucleotide sequence: TGTGCCAGCAGTTACTTGCGGAACTACGAGCAGTACTTC.

V and J are TRBV4-1 and TRBJ2-1, with 9 nucleotides matching TRBD2. The CDR3 spans 16 residues. The trim removed 2 bases at V and 6 bases at J, leaving 8 bases unmatched. Looked up from germline, CDR1 is MGHRA and CDR2 is YSYEKL. CDR3 coding DNA: TGCGCCAGCAGCCAAACAAGCGGGGGGATTTTCAATGAGCAGTTCTTC. Its translation is CASSQTSGGIFNEQFF.

The chain joins TRBV5-1 to TRBJ2-3; no reliable D call. Between the trimmed V and J ends, which lost 4 bases and 8 bases, there was a span of 8 bases. The germline V gene has CDR1 SGHRS and CDR2 YFSETQ. The CDR3 covers 11 residues. The CDR3 coding sequence is TGCGCCAGCAGCCTATGGAGTACGCAGTATTTT. Translating it yields CASSLWSTQYF.

CDR3 sequence reads: CASTVYKDSRYEQYF. The DNA for the CDR3 is TGTGCCAGCACTGTTTATAAGGACAGCCGCTACGAGCAGTACTTC. The chain uses TRBV27 and TRBJ2-7; D is possibly TRBD1 (6 bases). CDR1 and CDR2 from the germline V gene are MNHEY and SMNVEV (reference sequence). The germline V and J ends were trimmed by 7 bases and 3 bases, with 19 bases remaining between them. There are 15 residues in the CDR3.

This chain joins TRBV15 and TRBJ2-1; TRBD2 agrees at 9 bases. CDR1 and CDR2 (germline): LNHNV, YYDKDF (reference sequence). The CDR3 loop spans 16 amino acids. The J segment lost 8 bases and the V segment lost 3 bases, leaving 11 bases of the junction unmatched. The CDR3 nucleotides read TGTGCCACCAGCAGCGGAGTTAGCGGGGGCTGGGATGAGCAGTTCTTC. As protein: CATSSGVSGGWDEQFF.

The chain has TRBV6-5 and TRBJ1-1; D gene unclear. Germline V lookup: CDR1 MNHEY, CDR2 SVGAGI. With 5 bases removed from V and 1 base from J, the gap between germline ends came to 11 bases. This CDR3 contains 14 residues. The CDR3 is CASSPADGNTEAFF. DNA for the CDR3: TGTGCCAGCAGTCCGGCCGACGGGAACACTGAAGCTTTCTTT.

The chain is built from TRBV7-9 and TRBJ2-1; no definite D call. V lost 0 bases and J 7 bases, leaving 10 bases between the germline ends. Germline-derived CDR1 and CDR2 are SEHNR and FQNEAQ (reference sequence). The length of the CDR3 is 14 residues. CDR3 nucleotides: TGTGCCAGCAGCTTAGCGCGACTCGGTAATGAGCAGTTCTTC. The encoded protein is CASSLARLGNEQFF.

The chain couples TRBV19 to TRBJ2-3; TRBD2 aligns across 14 bases. The CDR3 is 15 amino acids. Germline V lookup: CDR1 LNHDA, CDR2 SQIVND (reference sequence). Trimming removed 10 bases from V and 2 bases from J; junction bases left unmatched: 5. The CDR3 is CATGLAGGYTDTQYF. As DNA, the CDR3 is TGTGCCACCGGACTAGCGGGAGGATACACAGATACGCAGTATTTT.

The rearrangement joins TRBV11-2 to TRBJ2-7; 7 bases map to TRBD1. The CDR3 is 13 residues long. In germline, CDR1 is SGHAT, CDR2 FQNNGV. V was clipped by 5 bases and J by 2 bases; unmatched bases: 3. The CDR3 nucleotides are TGTGCCAGCAGCCCTGGGACAGCCTACGAGCAGTACTTC. It is translated as CASSPGTAYEQYF.

This clone was recorded only once. V gene TRBV4-1 combines with J gene TRBJ2-1; 12 bases fit TRBD2. The trim removed 1 base at V and 6 bases at J, leaving 4 bases unmatched. Germline V CDR1 and CDR2: MGHRA, YSYEKL. The CDR3 is 16 amino acids. The CDR3 DNA follows: TGCGCCAGCAGCCAAGTTACTAGCGGGAGGACCAATGAGCAGTTCTTC. It yields the protein CASSQVTSGRTNEQFF.

V gene TRBV19 combines with J gene TRBJ2-1; 7 bases line up with TRBD2. The V and J ends lost 7 bases and 5 bases, in that order; junction bases with no gene match: 8. From germline, CDR1 is LNHDA and CDR2 SQIVND (reference sequence). This CDR3 has 14 amino acids. CDR3 sequence: CASMGKAGDNEQFF. The CDR3 DNA sequence: TGTGCCAGTATGGGGAAGGCGGGAGACAATGAGCAGTTCTTC.

The chain carries TRBV10-2 and TRBJ2-1; 9 bases fit TRBD2. The CDR3 loop spans 15 amino acids. V was clipped by 8 bases and J by 6 bases; unmatched bases: 11. The germline CDR1 and CDR2 sequences are WSHSY and SAAADI. CDR3 protein: CASVMLAGGTNEQFF. The CDR3 bases are TGCGCCAGCGTAATGTTGGCGGGAGGGACCAATGAGCAGTTCTTC.

The rearrangement links TRBV28 to TRBJ2-6; 7 bases are shared with TRBD1. V trimming: 3 bases; J trimming: 1 base; junction bases outside the gene matches: 12. Per germline, CDR1 MDHEN and CDR2 SYDVKM. The CDR3 sequence is 19 residues long. This CDR3 is CASSFFTGVMPSGANVLTF. For the CDR3, the DNA is TGTGCCAGCAGTTTCTTCACAGGGGTAATGCCTTCTGGGGCCAACGTCCTGACTTTC.

This chain joins TRBV11-2 and TRBJ2-1; D gene unclear. The germline V gene has CDR1 SGHAT and CDR2 FQNNGV. Trimming pared 3 bases from V and 4 bases from J, leaving 7 bases between. The CDR3 consists of 13 residues. DNA of the CDR3: TGTGCCAGCAGCTTTAACCAGTACAATGAGCAGTTCTTC. Its protein is CASSFNQYNEQFF.

V is TRBV9 and J is TRBJ2-1; TRBD2 matches at 8 bases. This CDR3 has 14 amino acids. The V gene's germline CDR1 is SGDLS and CDR2 YYNGEE. V was clipped by 3 bases and J by 6 bases; unmatched bases: 5. The CDR3 coding sequence is TGTGCCAGCAGCGCCTGGGGGACTAGCAATGAGCAGTTCTTC. This sequence encodes CASSAWGTSNEQFF.

There are a few counts of this clone. J is TRBJ2-7 and V is TRBV10-2, with D possibly TRBD1 on 5 matching bases. The CDR3 runs to 14 residues. Trimming took off 0 bases at V and 2 bases at J, with 8 bases between the two ends. Germline loops: CDR1 WSHSY, CDR2 SAAADI. The CDR3 DNA follows: TGCGCCAGCAGTGAGTCCTGGGGCCCCTACGAGCAGTACTTC. Amino acids: CASSESWGPYEQYF.

The chain couples TRBV10-3 to TRBJ1-5; TRBD1 might be the D (6 bases). V lost 2 bases to trimming and J lost 4 bases, with 12 bases between them. The CDR3 has 15 amino acids. CDR1 is ENHRY and CDR2 is SYGVKD in the germline V gene. This chain's CDR3 is CAISETAGVNQPQHF. CDR3 DNA sequence: TGTGCCATCAGTGAGACCGCAGGGGTAAATCAGCCCCAGCATTTT.

The J gene is TRBJ2-1, the V gene TRBV19; D perhaps matches TRBD2 (5 bases). V gave up 6 bases and J gave up 0 bases, with 15 bases separating them. This CDR3 spans 16 amino acids. The germline gives CDR1 LNHDA, CDR2 SQIVND (reference sequence). The CDR3 DNA follows: TGTGCCAGTAGCACGACTCTACTAGGCTCCTACAATGAGCAGTTCTTC. This gives the protein CASSTTLLGSYNEQFF.

V gene TRBV13 combines with J gene TRBJ2-7, with 11 bases lining up with TRBD2. Germline lookup yields CDR1 PRHDT and CDR2 FYEKMQ (reference sequence). The CDR3 runs 14 residues. V trimming: 5 bases; J trimming: 5 bases; junction bases outside the gene matches: 5. DNA for the CDR3: TGTGCCAGCAGCACGACTAGCGGGAAGGACGAGCAGTACTTC. Protein: CASSTTSGKDEQYF.

The chain carries TRBV4-3 and TRBJ1-4, with TRBD1 matching over 7 bases. Germline assignment: CDR1 LGHNA and CDR2 YSLEER. After removal of 3 bases from V and 8 bases from J, the junction contained 9 bases not matched to a gene. This CDR3 comprises 15 residues. The CDR3 is CASSHAGGMGEKLFF. The DNA for the CDR3 is TGCGCCAGCAGCCATGCAGGGGGTATGGGGGAAAAACTGTTTTTT.

CDR3 sequence: CARSTSLAGVYEQYF. For the CDR3, the DNA is TGTGCCAGAAGCACCTCCCTAGCGGGAGTCTACGAGCAGTACTTC. This chain uses TRBV5-3 with TRBJ2-7, with TRBD2 matching 10 bases. Being an ORF, TRBV5-3 has a function that is uncertain. V lost 4 bases and J lost 3; bases outside the gene matches: 7. The CDR3 extends over 15 amino acids.

This clone was counted once. This sequence joins TRBV23-1 and TRBJ2-7; perhaps TRBD2 as D (6 bases). TRBV23-1 is treated as an ORF (open reading frame) with a function not yet certain. This CDR3 contains 16 residues. Trimming took 4 bases from V and 2 from J, leaving 18 bases between them. The CDR3 loop is CASSRTGALGTYEQYF. The CDR3 region has the DNA TGCGCCAGCAGTCGAACGGGAGCCCTAGGAACCTACGAGCAGTACTTC.

This chain connects TRBV19 to TRBJ1-5, with unresolved D. The ends were cut back, 2 bases at V and 3 bases at J, with 11 bases in the middle. The CDR3 has 15 residues. Germline CDR1 reads LNHDA; CDR2 reads SQIVND (reference sequence). The CDR3: CASSIWAGLNQPQHF. As DNA, the CDR3 is TGTGCCAGTAGTATATGGGCAGGCCTCAATCAGCCCCAGCATTTT.

The chain joins TRBV15 to TRBJ2-7, with D uncertain. Between the trimmed V and J ends, which lost 0 bases and 2 bases, there was a span of 8 bases. The CDR3 runs to 14 residues. Germline V gene data show CDR1 as LNHNV and CDR2 as YYDKDF (reference sequence). CDR3 loop: CATSRDRLAYEQYF. CDR3 DNA sequence: TGTGCCACCAGCAGAGATCGTTTAGCCTACGAGCAGTACTTC.

The gene calls are TRBV30 and TRBJ2-2; 10 bases are shared with TRBD1. The CDR3 runs 13 residues. The junction had 1 base not matched to a gene; V was cut back by 3 bases and J by 6 bases. The germline gives CDR1 GTSNPN, CDR2 SVGIG (reference sequence). The CDR3: CAWRGQGAGELFF. CDR3 nucleotides: TGTGCCTGGAGAGGACAGGGGGCCGGGGAGCTGTTTTTT. The complete variable domain, with remaining parts taken from reference TRBV30 and TRBJ2-2, reads SQTIHQWPATLVQPVGSPLSLECTVEGTSNPNLYWYRQAAGRGLQLLFYSVGIGQISSEVPQNLSASRPQDRQFILSSKKLLLSDSGFYLCAWRGQGAGELFFGEGSRLTVL.

J is TRBJ2-5 and V is TRBV30; D is tentatively TRBD1 or TRBD2 (6 bases each). CDR1 is GTSNPN, CDR2 SVGIG, per germline (reference sequence). This CDR3 region has 13 residues. Between the trimmed V and J ends, which lost 0 bases and 4 bases, there was a span of 9 bases. The CDR3 region has the DNA TGTGCCTGGAGTGTGGGGGGCGGAGAGACCCAGTACTTC. Translating it yields CAWSVGGGETQYF.